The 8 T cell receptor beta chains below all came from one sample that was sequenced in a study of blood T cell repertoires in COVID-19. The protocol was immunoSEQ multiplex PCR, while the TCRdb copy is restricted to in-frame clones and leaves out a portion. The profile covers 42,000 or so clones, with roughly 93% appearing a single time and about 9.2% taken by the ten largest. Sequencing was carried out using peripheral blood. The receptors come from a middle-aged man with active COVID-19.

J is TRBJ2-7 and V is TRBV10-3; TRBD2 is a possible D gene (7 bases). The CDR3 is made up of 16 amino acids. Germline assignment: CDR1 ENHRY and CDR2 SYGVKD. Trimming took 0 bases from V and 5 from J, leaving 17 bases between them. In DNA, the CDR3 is TGTGCCATCAGTGAGTCCGGAGGGGGGGAGTACCACGAGCAGTACTTC. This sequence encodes CAISESGGGEYHEQYF.

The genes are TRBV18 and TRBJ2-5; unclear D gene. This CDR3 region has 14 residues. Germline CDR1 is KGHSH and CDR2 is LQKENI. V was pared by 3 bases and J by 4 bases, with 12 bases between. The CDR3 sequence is CASSPTQTGETQYF. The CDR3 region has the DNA TGTGCCAGCTCACCGACCCAGACGGGAGAGACCCAGTACTTC. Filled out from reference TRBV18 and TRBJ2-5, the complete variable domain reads NAGVMQNPRHLVRRRGQEARLRCSPMKGHSHVYWYRQLPEEGLKFMVYLQKENIIDESGMPKERFSAEFPKEGPSILRIQQVVRGDSAAYFCASSPTQTGETQYFGPGTRLLVL.

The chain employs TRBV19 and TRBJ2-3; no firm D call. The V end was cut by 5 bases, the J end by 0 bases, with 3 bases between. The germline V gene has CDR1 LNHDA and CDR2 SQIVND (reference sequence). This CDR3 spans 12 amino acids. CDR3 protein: CASSPSTDTQYF. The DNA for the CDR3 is TGTGCCAGTAGTCCTAGCACAGATACGCAGTATTTT.

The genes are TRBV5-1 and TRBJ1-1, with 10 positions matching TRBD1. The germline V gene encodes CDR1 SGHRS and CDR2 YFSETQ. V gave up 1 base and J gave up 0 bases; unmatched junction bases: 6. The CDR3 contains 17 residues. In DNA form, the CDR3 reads TGCGCCAGCAGCTTGCTGGGACAGGGGAGCGTGAACACTGAAGCTTTCTTT. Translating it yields CASSLLGQGSVNTEAFF.

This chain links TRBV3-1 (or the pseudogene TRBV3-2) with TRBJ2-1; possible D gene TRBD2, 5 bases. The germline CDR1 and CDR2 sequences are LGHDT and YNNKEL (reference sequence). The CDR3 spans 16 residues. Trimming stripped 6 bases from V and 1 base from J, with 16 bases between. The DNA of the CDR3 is TGTGCCAGCAGTCGCGGACTCACCTTATCCTACAATGAGCAGTTCTTC. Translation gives CASSRGLTLSYNEQFF.

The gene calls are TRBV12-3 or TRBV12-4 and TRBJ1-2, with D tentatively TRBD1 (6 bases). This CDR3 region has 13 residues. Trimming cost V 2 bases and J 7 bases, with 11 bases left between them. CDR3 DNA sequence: TGTGCCAGCAGTTTAACAGGGTACAGTGGCTACACCTTC. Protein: CASSLTGYSGYTF.

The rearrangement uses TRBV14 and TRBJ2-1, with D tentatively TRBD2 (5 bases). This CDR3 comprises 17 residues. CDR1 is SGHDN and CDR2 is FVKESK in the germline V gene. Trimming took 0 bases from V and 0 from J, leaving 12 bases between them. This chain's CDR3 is CASSQDDLARSYNEQFF. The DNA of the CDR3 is TGTGCCAGCAGCCAAGATGATCTAGCTCGCTCCTACAATGAGCAGTTCTTC. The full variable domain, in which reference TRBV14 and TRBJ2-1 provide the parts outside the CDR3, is EAGVTQFPSHSVIEKGQTVTLRCDPISGHDNLYWYRRVMGKEIKFLLHFVKESKQDESGMPNNRFLAERTGGTYSTLKVQPAELEDSGVYFCASSQDDLARSYNEQFFGPGTRLTVL.

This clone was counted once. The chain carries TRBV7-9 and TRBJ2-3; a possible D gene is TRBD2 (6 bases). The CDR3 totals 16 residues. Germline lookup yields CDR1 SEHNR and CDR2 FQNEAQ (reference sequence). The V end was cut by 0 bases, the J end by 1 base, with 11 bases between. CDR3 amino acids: CASSLARGLGTDTQYF. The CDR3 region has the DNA TGTGCCAGCAGCTTAGCGCGGGGATTAGGCACAGATACGCAGTATTTT.